These 20 T cell receptor beta chains originate from one sample sequenced in a study of blood T cell repertoires in COVID-19. TCRdb's copy holds only in-frame clones and misses some; the assay was immunoSEQ multiplex PCR. The sample shows around 200,000 clones, around four fifths of them seen only once. Sequencing used peripheral blood. These receptors were taken from a woman aged 70 to 79 with COVID-19, enrolled during active disease.

The V call is TRBV9, the J call TRBJ2-1, with 10 nucleotides matching TRBD2. Germline V lookup: CDR1 SGDLS, CDR2 YYNGEE. The CDR3 contains 15 residues. V lost 4 bases and J lost 8; bases outside the gene matches: 9. The CDR3 DNA is TGTGCCAGCAGCCAAGGCAGCGGGGGGGCCTATGAGCAGTTCTTC. Translated, it gives CASSQGSGGAYEQFF.

The chain couples TRBV7-9 to TRBJ1-4, with D tentatively TRBD1 (5 bases). The CDR3 totals 16 residues. Germline CDR1 reads SEHNR; CDR2 reads FQNEAQ (reference sequence). V was clipped by 0 bases and J by 8 bases, with 16 bases between them. The CDR3 sequence: CASSLAALPDMEKLFF. The CDR3 DNA reads TGTGCCAGCAGCTTAGCCGCCCTCCCGGACATGGAAAAACTGTTTTTT.

This chain joins TRBV9 and TRBJ2-3, with TRBD2 as a possible D gene (6 bases). The V end was cut by 7 bases, the J end by 2 bases, with 14 bases between. Germline-derived CDR1 and CDR2 are SGDLS and YYNGEE. This CDR3 is 14 amino acids long. CDR3 sequence (DNA): TGTGCCAGCGGGGACTTTTCATTCACAGATACGCAGTATTTT. It translates to CASGDFSFTDTQYF.

J is TRBJ1-4 and V is TRBV9, with a possible D match to TRBD1 (6 bases). CDR3 length equals 16 residues. Germline assignment: CDR1 SGDLS and CDR2 YYNGEE. V was pared by 0 bases and J by 8 bases, with 17 bases between. The CDR3 spells CASSVGGGVVMEKLFF. In DNA form, the CDR3 reads TGTGCCAGCAGCGTAGGTGGGGGCGTGGTAATGGAAAAACTGTTTTTT.

The rearrangement links TRBV29-1 to TRBJ1-1; perhaps TRBD1 as D (6 bases). Trimming took off 7 bases at V and 3 bases at J, with 15 bases between the two ends. Germline CDR1 reads SQVTM; CDR2 reads ANQGSEA. The CDR3 length is 13 residues. CDR3 DNA sequence: TGCAGCGACCGACAGGACGCGGACACTGAAGCTTTCTTT. This gives the protein CSDRQDADTEAFF.

This chain joins TRBV28 and TRBJ1-2, with 8 bases lining up with TRBD1. The CDR3 runs to 15 residues. Germline loops: CDR1 MDHEN, CDR2 SYDVKM. Trimming took 3 bases from V and 4 from J; bases not matched to a gene: 7. This CDR3 is CASSFRDRITYGYTF. The CDR3, as DNA: TGTGCCAGCAGTTTCAGGGACAGGATAACCTATGGCTACACCTTC.

The V and J genes are TRBV28 and TRBJ2-7, with TRBD2 matching 12 bases. The CDR3 is 15 residues long. CDR1 and CDR2 from the germline V gene are MDHEN and SYDVKM. V dropped 7 bases and J dropped 0; count of bases not matched to a gene: 4. The CDR3 is CASTQTSGGSYEQYV. The CDR3 DNA reads as TGTGCCAGCACCCAGACTAGCGGGGGCTCCTACGAGCAGTACGTC.

V usage is TRBV5-5 and J usage is TRBJ2-5; possibly TRBD2 for D (5 bases). Germline values: CDR1 SGHKS, CDR2 YYEKEE (reference sequence). V shed 5 bases and J shed 5 bases, with 13 bases lying between them. This CDR3 is 13 amino acids long. CDR3 nucleotide sequence: TGTGCCAGCAGTCTACCTAGCATCGAGACCCAGTACTTC. Its translation is CASSLPSIETQYF.

The chain uses TRBV5-5 and TRBJ2-1; the D is unclear. V lost 1 base and J 8 bases, leaving 16 bases between the germline ends. CDR3 size: 15 residues. Germline values: CDR1 SGHKS, CDR2 YYEKEE (reference sequence). CDR3 bases: TGTGCCAGCAGCTTGTTTATACAGTCGGCCGATGAGCAGTTCTTC. It encodes CASSLFIQSADEQFF.

This clone has just a few counts. The gene calls are TRBV7-9 and TRBJ1-2; D possibly corresponds to TRBD1 (5 bases). CDR1 SEHNR and CDR2 FQNEAQ come from the germline V gene (reference sequence). The CDR3 totals 13 residues. V was clipped by 1 base and J by 8 bases, with 11 bases between them. The CDR3 region is CASSLGIRVGYTF. The CDR3 DNA is TGTGCCAGCAGCTTAGGGATCAGGGTAGGCTACACCTTC.

This clone occurred once. The rearrangement links TRBV19 to TRBJ1-5; TRBD1 aligns across 12 bases. The CDR3 totals 17 residues. The germline CDR1 and CDR2 sequences are LNHDA and SQIVND (reference sequence). V lost 2 bases, J lost 2 bases, and 4 bases stayed unmatched. CDR3 amino acids: CASSITGQGAGNQPQHF. CDR3 sequence (DNA): TGTGCCAGTAGTATAACGGGACAGGGGGCGGGCAATCAGCCCCAGCATTTT.

This clone has just a few counts. The V and J genes are TRBV19 and TRBJ1-3; D call uncertain. The CDR3 length is 13 residues. V gave up 6 bases and J gave up 0 bases, with 6 bases separating them. Germline V gene sequence: CDR1 LNHDA, CDR2 SQIVND (reference sequence). CDR3 coding DNA: TGTGCCAGTAGGTTCGTCTCTGGAAACACCATATATTTT. Translating gives CASRFVSGNTIYF.

This clone was detected a few times. The DNA is left out, because the CDR3 cannot be placed on it with certainty; the CDR3 is given as TCRdb lists it. This rearrangement joins TRBV24-1 to TRBJ1-1. The CDR3 is 14 amino acids long, termini counted. Germline V gene sequence: CDR1 KGHDR, CDR2 SFDVKD. The CDR3 loop is CATSASGRGAEAFF.

V gene TRBV24-1 combines with J gene TRBJ2-7; 7 bases align to TRBD1. The junction had 5 bases not matched to a gene; V was cut back by 9 bases and J by 1 base. Germline CDR1 reads KGHDR; CDR2 reads SFDVKD. The CDR3 is 13 amino acids. The CDR3 is CATARGQSYEQYF. The CDR3 bases are TGTGCCACCGCAAGGGGACAGTCCTACGAGCAGTACTTC.

The CDR3 loop reads CASSLKRGQETQYF. Here the CDR3 DNA reads TGTGCCAGCAGCCTAAAGCGGGGCCAAGAGACCCAGTACTTC. The chain combines TRBV7-4 with TRBJ2-5; 7 bases are shared with TRBD2. Trimming at V came to 5 bases and at J to 1 base, leaving 4 bases not matched to a gene. CDR1 SGHVT and CDR2 SQSDAQ come from the germline V gene. The CDR3 contains 14 residues.

The genes are TRBV27 and TRBJ1-1; D perhaps matches TRBD1 (6 bases). Germline CDR1 and CDR2: MNHEY and SMNVEV (reference sequence). The CDR3 is 15 residues long. With 2 bases removed from V and 1 base from J, the gap between germline ends came to 11 bases. CDR3 bases: TGTGCCAGCAGTTTACGGACAGTTCCGAACACTGAAGCTTTCTTT. Its translation: CASSLRTVPNTEAFF.

The V call is TRBV27, the J call TRBJ1-3; D is perhaps TRBD1 (6 bases). Trimming pared 9 bases from V and 4 bases from J, leaving 13 bases between. In germline, CDR1 is MNHEY, CDR2 SMNVEV (reference sequence). The CDR3 has 13 residues. This CDR3 reads CASRDTAGNTIYF. The CDR3 DNA follows: TGTGCCAGTCGGGACACAGCCGGAAACACCATATATTTT.

CDR3 nucleotides: TGTGCCAGCAGTCGGGGAGACAGGCTCCAAGAGACCCAGTACTTC. Translated: CASSRGDRLQETQYF. V usage is TRBV2 and J usage is TRBJ2-5, with a possible D match to TRBD1 (6 bases). The germline V and J ends were trimmed by 5 bases and 1 base, with 14 bases remaining between them. The length of the CDR3 is 15 residues. Germline loops: CDR1 SNHLY, CDR2 FYNNEI.

The rearrangement links TRBV5-8 to TRBJ2-7; perhaps TRBD2 as D (6 bases). Germline assignment: CDR1 SGHTS and CDR2 YDEGEE. The length of the CDR3 is 13 residues. Trimming stripped 0 bases from V and 2 bases from J, with 6 bases between. The CDR3 protein is CASSLGGTYEQYV. The CDR3 coding sequence is TGTGCCAGCAGCTTGGGCGGGACCTACGAGCAGTACGTC.

This chain uses TRBV29-1 with TRBJ1-5; a weak D match, TRBD1 (5 bases). CDR3 length: 10 amino acids. V was pared by 4 bases and J by 12 bases, with 10 bases between. The V gene's germline CDR1 is SQVTM and CDR2 ANQGSEA. CDR3 protein: CSVVRALQHF. In nucleotides, the CDR3 is TGCAGCGTTGTCAGGGCCCTCCAGCATTTT.